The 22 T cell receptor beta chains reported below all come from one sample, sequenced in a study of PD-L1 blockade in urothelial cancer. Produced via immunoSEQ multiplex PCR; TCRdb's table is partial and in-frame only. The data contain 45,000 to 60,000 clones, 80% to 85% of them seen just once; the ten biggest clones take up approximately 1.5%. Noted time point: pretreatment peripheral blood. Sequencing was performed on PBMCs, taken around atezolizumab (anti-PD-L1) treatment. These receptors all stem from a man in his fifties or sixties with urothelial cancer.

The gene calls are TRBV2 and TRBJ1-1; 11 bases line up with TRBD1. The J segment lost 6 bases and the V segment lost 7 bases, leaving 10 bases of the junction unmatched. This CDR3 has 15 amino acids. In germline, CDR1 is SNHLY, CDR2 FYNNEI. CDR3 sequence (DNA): TGTGCCAGCACCCAAGGGACAGGGGGATTACCTGAAGCTTTCTTT. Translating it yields CASTQGTGGLPEAFF.

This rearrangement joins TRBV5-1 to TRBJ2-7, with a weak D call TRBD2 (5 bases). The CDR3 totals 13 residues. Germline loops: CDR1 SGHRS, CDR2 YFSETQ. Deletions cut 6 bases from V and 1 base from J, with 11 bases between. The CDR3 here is CASKIGESYEQYF. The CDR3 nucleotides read TGCGCCAGCAAGATCGGGGAGTCCTACGAGCAGTACTTC.

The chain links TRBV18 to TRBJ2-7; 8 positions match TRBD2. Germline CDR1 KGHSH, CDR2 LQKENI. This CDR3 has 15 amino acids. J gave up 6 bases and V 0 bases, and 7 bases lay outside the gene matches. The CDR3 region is CASSPPRGRNPEQYF. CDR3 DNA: TGTGCCAGCTCACCACCGCGCGGGAGGAATCCCGAGCAGTACTTC.

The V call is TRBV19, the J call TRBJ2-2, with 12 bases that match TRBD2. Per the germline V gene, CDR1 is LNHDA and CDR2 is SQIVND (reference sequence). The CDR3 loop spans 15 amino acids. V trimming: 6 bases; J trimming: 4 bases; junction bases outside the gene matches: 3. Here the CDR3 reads CASSPTSGGTGELFF. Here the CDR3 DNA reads TGTGCCAGTAGCCCGACTAGCGGGGGCACCGGGGAGCTGTTTTTT.

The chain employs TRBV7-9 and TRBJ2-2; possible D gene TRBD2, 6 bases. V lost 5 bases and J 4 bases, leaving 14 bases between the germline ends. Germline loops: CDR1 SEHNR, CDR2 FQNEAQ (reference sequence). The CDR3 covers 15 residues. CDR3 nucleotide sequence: TGTGCCAGCAGCCCCAGGCGGGACTTCACCGGGGAGCTGTTTTTT. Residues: CASSPRRDFTGELFF. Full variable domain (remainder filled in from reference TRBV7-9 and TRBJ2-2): DTGVSQNPRHKITKRGQNVTFRCDPISEHNRLYWYRQTLGQGPEFLTYFQNEAQLEKSRLLSDRFSAERPKGSFSTLEIQRTEQGDSAMYLCASSPRRDFTGELFFGEGSRLTVL.

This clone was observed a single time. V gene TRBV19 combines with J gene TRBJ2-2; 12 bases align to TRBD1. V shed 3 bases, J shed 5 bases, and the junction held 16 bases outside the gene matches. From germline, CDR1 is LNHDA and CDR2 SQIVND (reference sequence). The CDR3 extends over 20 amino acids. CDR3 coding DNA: TGTGCCAGTAGTATTACACCGGGACAGGGGGCCCAGTGGAGGACCGGGGAGCTGTTTTTT. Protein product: CASSITPGQGAQWRTGELFF.

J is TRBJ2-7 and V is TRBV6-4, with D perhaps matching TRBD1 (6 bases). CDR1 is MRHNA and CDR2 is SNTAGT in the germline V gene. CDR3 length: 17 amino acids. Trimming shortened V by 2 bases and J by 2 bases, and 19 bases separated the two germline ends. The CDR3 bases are TGTGCCAGCAGTGACGACACAGGGTGGCTTCACCCCTACGAGCAGTACGTC. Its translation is CASSDDTGWLHPYEQYV.

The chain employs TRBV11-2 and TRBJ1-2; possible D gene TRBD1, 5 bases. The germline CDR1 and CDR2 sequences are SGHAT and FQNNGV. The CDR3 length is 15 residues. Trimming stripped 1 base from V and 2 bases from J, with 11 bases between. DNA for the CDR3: TGTGCCAGCAGCTTAGTAAGGGACTGGAACTATGGCTACACCTTC. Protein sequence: CASSLVRDWNYGYTF.

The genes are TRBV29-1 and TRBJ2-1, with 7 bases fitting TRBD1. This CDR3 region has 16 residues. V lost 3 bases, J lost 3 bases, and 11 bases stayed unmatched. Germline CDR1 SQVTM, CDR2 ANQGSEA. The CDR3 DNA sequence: TGCAGCGTTGAGGGGGTAGGGGGCGCCATCTACAATGAGCAGTTCTTC. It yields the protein CSVEGVGGAIYNEQFF.

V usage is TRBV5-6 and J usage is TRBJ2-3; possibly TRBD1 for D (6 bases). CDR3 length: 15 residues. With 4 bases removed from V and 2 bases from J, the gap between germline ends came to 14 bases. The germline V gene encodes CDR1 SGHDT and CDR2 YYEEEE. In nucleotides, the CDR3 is TGTGCCAGCAGCGCCCCGACAGGAAACACAGATACGCAGTATTTT. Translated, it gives CASSAPTGNTDTQYF.

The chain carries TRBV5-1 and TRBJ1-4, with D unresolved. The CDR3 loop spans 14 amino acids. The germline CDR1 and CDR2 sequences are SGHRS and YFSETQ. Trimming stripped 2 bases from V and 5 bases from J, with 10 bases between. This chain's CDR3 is CASSFLSENEKLFF. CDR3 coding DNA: TGCGCCAGCAGCTTCCTTTCCGAGAATGAAAAACTGTTTTTT. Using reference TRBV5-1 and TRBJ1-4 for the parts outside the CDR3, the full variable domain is KAGVTQTPRYLIKTRGQQVTLSCSPISGHRSVSWYQQTPGQGLQFLFEYFSETQRNKGNFPGRFSGRQFSNSRSEMNVSTLELGDSALYLCASSFLSENEKLFFGSGTQLSVL.

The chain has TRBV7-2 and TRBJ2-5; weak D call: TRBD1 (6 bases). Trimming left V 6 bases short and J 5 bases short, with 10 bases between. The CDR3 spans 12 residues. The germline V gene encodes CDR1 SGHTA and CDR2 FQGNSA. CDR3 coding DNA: TGTGCCAGCAGTGGTAGGGGGGAGACCCAGTACTTC. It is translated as CASSGRGETQYF.

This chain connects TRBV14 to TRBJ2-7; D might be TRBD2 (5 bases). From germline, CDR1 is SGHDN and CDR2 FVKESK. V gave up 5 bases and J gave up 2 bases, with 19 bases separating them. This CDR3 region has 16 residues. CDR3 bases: TGTGCCAGCAGCTTAGGCCGGGGTGGCAGCACCTACGAGCAGTACTTC. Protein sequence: CASSLGRGGSTYEQYF.

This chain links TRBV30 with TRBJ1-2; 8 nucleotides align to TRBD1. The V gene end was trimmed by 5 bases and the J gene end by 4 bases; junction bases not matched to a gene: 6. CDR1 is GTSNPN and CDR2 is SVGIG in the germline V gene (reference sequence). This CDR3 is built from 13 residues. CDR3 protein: CAWHRDRPYGYTF. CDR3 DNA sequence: TGTGCCTGGCACCGGGACAGGCCCTATGGCTACACCTTC.

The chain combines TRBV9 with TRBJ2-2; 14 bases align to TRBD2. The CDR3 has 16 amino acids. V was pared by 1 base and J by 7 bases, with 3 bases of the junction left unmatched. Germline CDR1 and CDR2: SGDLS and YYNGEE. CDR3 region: CASSVPGLAGVGELFF. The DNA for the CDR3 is TGTGCCAGCAGCGTACCGGGACTAGCGGGAGTCGGGGAGCTGTTTTTT. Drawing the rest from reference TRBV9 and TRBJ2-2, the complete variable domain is DSGVTQTPKHLITATGQRVTLRCSPRSGDLSVYWYQQSLDQGLQFLIQYYNGEERAKGNILERFSAQQFPDLHSELNLSSLELGDSALYFCASSVPGLAGVGELFFGEGSRLTVL.

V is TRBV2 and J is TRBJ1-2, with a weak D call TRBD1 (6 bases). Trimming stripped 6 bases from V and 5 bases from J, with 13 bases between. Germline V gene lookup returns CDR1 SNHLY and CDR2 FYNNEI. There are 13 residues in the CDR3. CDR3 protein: CASREQGLYGYTF. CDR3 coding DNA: TGTGCCAGCAGGGAACAGGGTTTATATGGCTACACCTTC.

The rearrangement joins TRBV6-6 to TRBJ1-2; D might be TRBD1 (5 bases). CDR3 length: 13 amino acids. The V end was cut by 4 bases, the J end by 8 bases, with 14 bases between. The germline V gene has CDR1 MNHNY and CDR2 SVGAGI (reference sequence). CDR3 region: CASSSFQGNGYTF. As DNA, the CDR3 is TGTGCCAGCAGTTCTTTCCAGGGTAACGGCTACACCTTC.

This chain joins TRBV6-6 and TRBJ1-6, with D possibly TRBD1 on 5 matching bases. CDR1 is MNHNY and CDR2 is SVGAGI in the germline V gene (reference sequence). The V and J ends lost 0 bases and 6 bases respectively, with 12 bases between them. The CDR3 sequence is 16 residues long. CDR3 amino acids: CASSYSRQPTNSPLHF. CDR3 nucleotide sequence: TGTGCCAGCAGTTACTCAAGACAGCCTACTAATTCACCCCTCCACTTT.

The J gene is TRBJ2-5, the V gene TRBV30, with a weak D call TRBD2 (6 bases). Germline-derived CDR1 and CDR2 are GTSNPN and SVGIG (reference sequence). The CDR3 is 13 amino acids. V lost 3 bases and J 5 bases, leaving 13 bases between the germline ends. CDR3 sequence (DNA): TGTGCCTGGAGCCTAGGTGGAGGGGAGACCCAGTACTTC. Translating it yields CAWSLGGGETQYF.

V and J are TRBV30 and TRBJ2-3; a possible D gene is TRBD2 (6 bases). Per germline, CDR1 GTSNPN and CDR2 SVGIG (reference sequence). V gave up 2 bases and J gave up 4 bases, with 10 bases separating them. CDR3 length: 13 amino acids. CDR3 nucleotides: TGTGCCTGGAGTCGGGGGACTCCAGATACGCAGTATTTT. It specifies CAWSRGTPDTQYF.

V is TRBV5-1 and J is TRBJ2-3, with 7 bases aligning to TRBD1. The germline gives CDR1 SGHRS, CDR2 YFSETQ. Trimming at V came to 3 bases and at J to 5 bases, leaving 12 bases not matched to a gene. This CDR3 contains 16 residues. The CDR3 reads CASSYSGQRMGDTQYF. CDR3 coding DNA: TGCGCCAGCAGCTACTCGGGACAGCGCATGGGAGATACGCAGTATTTT.

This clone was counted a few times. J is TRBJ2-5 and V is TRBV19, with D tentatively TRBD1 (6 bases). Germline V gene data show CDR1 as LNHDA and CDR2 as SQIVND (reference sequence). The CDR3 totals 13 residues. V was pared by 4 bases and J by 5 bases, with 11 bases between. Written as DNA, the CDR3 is TGTGCCAGTAGTAGGGACACGGGGGAGACCCAGTACTTC. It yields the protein CASSRDTGETQYF. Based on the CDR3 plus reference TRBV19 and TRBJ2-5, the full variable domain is DGGITQSPKYLFRKEGQNVTLSCEQNLNHDAMYWYRQDPGQGLRLIYYSQIVNDFQKGDIAEGYSVSREKKESFPLTVTSAQKNPTAFYLCASSRDTGETQYFGPGTRLLVL.